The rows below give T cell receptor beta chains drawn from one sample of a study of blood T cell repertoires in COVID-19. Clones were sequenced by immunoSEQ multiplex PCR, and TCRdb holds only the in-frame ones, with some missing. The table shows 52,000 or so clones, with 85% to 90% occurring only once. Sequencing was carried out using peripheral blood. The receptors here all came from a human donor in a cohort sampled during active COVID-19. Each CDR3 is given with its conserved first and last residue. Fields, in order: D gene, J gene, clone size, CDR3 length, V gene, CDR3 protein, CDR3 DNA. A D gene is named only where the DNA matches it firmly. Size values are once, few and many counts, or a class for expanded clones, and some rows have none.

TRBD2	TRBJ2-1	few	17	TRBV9	CASSVVKGLAGHNEQFF	TGTGCCAGCAGCGTAGTTAAGGGGCTAGCGGGGCACAATGAGCAGTTCTTC
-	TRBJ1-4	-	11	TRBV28	CASSSHEKLFF	TGTGCCAGCAGCTCCCATGAAAAACTGTTTTTT
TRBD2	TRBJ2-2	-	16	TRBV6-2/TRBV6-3	CASSRTSGGRPGELFF	TGTGCCAGCAGCCGGACTAGCGGGGGGCGCCCCGGGGAGCTGTTTTTT
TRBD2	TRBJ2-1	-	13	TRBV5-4	CASSLSGTNEQFF	TGTGCCAGCAGCTTGAGCGGGACTAATGAGCAGTTCTTC
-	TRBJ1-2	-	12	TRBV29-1	CSVGGQGRGYTF	TGCAGCGTTGGGGGTCAGGGAAGGGGCTACACCTTC
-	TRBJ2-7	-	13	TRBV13	CASSIRDYYEQYF	TGTGCCAGCAGCATCCGGGATTACTACGAGCAGTACTTC
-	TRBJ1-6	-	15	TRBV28	CASRGGAAYNSPLHF	TGTGCCAGCAGGGGAGGAGCAGCATATAATTCACCCCTCCACTTT
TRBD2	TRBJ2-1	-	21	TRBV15	CATSRDQRLAGSQLSYNEQFF	TGTGCCACCAGCAGAGATCAACGACTAGCGGGATCTCAACTCTCCTACAATGAGCAGTTCTTC
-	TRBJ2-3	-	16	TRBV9	CASSVAGGGGPDTQYF	TGTGCCAGCAGCGTCGCAGGGGGCGGGGGTCCAGATACGCAGTATTTT
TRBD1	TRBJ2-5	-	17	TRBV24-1	CATSDPGQGFNQETQYF	TGTGCCACCAGTGATCCGGGACAGGGGTTTAACCAAGAGACCCAGTACTTC
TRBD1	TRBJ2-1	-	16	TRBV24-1	CATSDPPGQGYNEQFF	TGTGCCACCAGTGATCCCCCGGGACAGGGGTACAATGAGCAGTTCTTC
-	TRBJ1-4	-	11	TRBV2	CASSYSEKLFF	TGTGCCAGCAGTTATAGTGAAAAACTGTTTTTT
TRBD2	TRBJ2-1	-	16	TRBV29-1	CSVEPPGTSGSYEQFF	TGCAGCGTTGAACCTCCCGGGACTAGCGGGAGTTATGAGCAGTTCTTC
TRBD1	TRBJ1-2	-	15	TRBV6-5	CASSRTGENLGGYTF	TGTGCCAGCTCTCGGACAGGGGAGAACCTTGGTGGCTACACCTTC
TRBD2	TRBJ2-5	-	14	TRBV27	CASSTRGGQETQYF	TGTGCCAGCTCAACGCGCGGGGGGCAAGAGACCCAGTACTTC
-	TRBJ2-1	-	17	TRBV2	CASSEATGGRTYNEQFF	TGTGCCAGCAGTGAAGCGACCGGAGGCAGAACTTACAATGAGCAGTTCTTC
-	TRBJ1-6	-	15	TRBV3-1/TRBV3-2	CASSQDAGLRTPLHF	TGTGCCAGCAGCCAAGACGCAGGTCTTCGAACACCCCTCCACTTT
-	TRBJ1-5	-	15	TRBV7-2	CASSLGQVGNQPQHF	TGTGCCAGCAGCTTAGGACAGGTTGGCAATCAGCCCCAGCATTTT
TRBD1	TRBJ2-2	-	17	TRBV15	CATSGEYGTANTGELFF	TGTGCCACCAGCGGAGAATACGGGACAGCTAACACCGGGGAGCTGTTTTTT
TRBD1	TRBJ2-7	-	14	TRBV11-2	CASSRQGATYEQYF	TGTGCCAGCAGCCGACAGGGGGCGACCTACGAGCAGTACTTC
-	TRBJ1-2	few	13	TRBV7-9	CASSLTGVGGYTF	TGTGCCAGCAGCTTGACGGGGGTGGGCGGCTACACCTTC
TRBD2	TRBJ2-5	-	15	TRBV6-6	CASRWTSGSQETQYF	TGTGCCAGCAGGTGGACTAGCGGGTCCCAAGAGACCCAGTACTTC
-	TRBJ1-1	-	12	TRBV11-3	CASSLREGEAFF	TGTGCCAGCAGCTTACGAGAGGGTGAGGCTTTCTTT
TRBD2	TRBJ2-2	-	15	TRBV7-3	CASSFLAGETGELFF	TGTGCCAGCAGCTTTCTAGCGGGGGAAACCGGGGAGCTGTTTTTT
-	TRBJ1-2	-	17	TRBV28	CASSPIGQGTLVYGYTF	TGTGCCAGCAGTCCCATCGGGCAGGGGACGTTGGTATATGGCTACACCTTC
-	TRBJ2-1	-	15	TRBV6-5	CASQKESAGSNEQFF	TGTGCCAGCCAGAAGGAGAGCGCCGGATCCAATGAGCAGTTCTTC
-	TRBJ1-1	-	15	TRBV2	CASSADLNRVSEAFF	TGTGCCAGCAGCGCAGATCTTAACAGGGTCTCTGAAGCTTTCTTT
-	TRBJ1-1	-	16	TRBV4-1	CASSARTGNMNTEAFF	TGCGCCAGCAGCGCCCGAACAGGGAACATGAACACTGAAGCTTTCTTT
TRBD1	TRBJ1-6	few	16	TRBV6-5	CASSYSVQGARSPLHF	TGTGCCAGCAGTTACTCGGTTCAGGGGGCGAGATCACCCCTCCACTTT
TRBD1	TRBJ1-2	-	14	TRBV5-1	CASSLNQGADGYTF	TGCGCCAGCAGCTTGAATCAGGGGGCGGATGGCTACACCTTC
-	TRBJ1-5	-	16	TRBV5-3	CARSSSSCYSNQPQHF	TGTGCCAGAAGCTCCTCGTCCTGTTATAGCAATCAGCCCCAGCATTTT
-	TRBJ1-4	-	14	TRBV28	CASSWGGANEKLFF	TGTGCCAGCAGTTGGGGGGGCGCTAATGAAAAACTGTTTTTT
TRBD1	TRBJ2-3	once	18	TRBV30	CAWSFLGQGQRPQDTQYF	TGTGCCTGGAGTTTCTTGGGACAGGGCCAAAGGCCGCAAGATACGCAGTATTTT
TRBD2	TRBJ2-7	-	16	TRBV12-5	CASGLSPAGGGYEQYF	TGTGCTAGTGGTTTGTCTCCGGCCGGGGGGGGCTACGAGCAGTACTTC
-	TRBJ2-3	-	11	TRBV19	CAVGATDTQYF	TGTGCCGTGGGGGCGACAGATACGCAGTATTTT
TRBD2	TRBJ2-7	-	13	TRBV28	CASRPDRGGGQYF	TGTGCCAGCAGGCCCGATAGGGGCGGGGGGCAGTACTTC
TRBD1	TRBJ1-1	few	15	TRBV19	CASSILPGQGARAFF	TGTGCCAGTAGTATTCTGCCGGGACAGGGGGCGAGAGCTTTCTTT
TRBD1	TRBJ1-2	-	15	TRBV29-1	CSVEDAGGGRYGYTF	TGCAGCGTTGAAGATGCAGGGGGCGGCAGGTATGGCTACACCTTC
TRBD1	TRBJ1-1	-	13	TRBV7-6	CASKPDRATEAFF	TGTGCCAGCAAGCCGGACAGGGCCACTGAAGCTTTCTTT
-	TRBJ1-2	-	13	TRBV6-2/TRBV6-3	CASSRQVNYGYTF	TGTGCCAGCAGCAGACAGGTTAACTATGGCTACACCTTC
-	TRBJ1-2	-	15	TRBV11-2	CASSLEGGGDYGYTF	TGTGCCAGCAGCTTAGAGGGAGGAGGAGACTATGGCTACACCTTC
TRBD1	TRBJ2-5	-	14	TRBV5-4	CASSTQGAGETQYF	TGTGCCAGCAGCACACAGGGGGCAGGTGAGACCCAGTACTTC
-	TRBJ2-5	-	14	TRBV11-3	CASSSRTGEETQYF	TGTGCCAGCAGCTCTCGGACGGGAGAAGAGACCCAGTACTTC
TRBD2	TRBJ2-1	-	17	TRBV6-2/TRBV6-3	CASSYSPPSGIYNEQFF	TGTGCCAGCAGTTACTCCCCTCCTAGCGGGATTTACAATGAGCAGTTCTTC
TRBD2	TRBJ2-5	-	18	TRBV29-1	CSVEDLGLAGEGPETQYF	TGCAGCGTTGAAGATCTTGGGCTAGCGGGAGAGGGCCCAGAGACCCAGTACTTC
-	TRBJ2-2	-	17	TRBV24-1	CATSDPSGAPDTGELFF	TGTGCCACCAGTGACCCTTCAGGGGCCCCGGACACCGGGGAGCTGTTTTTT
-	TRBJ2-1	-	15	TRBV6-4	CASSDEAGGYNEQFF	TGTGCCAGCAGTGACGAAGCGGGCGGATACAATGAGCAGTTCTTC
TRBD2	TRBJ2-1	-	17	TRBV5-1	CASSLAPLAGAYNEQFF	TGCGCCAGCAGCTTGGCCCCGTTAGCGGGGGCCTACAATGAGCAGTTCTTC
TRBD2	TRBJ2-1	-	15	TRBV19	CASSPTSGVYNEQFF	TGTGCCAGTAGTCCGACTAGCGGGGTATACAATGAGCAGTTCTTC
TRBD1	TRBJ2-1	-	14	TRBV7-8	CASSWGTGANEQFF	TGTGCCAGCAGCTGGGGGACAGGGGCTAATGAGCAGTTCTTC